The next 4 T cell receptor beta chains were all read from a single sample in a study of early T cells in non-severe SARS-CoV-2 infection. MiXCR, run by TCRdb on the 5' RACE reads, gives a single entry per CDR3 protein. Of tens of thousands of distinct CDR3 sequences in the sample, over 8% are singletons; the top ten hold roughly 5.5%. Here the sequenced sample was whole blood, taken at baseline. These receptors were taken from an adult who was a healthcare worker with PCR-confirmed SARS-CoV-2 infection or an uninfected control (not recorded which).

This clonotype was counted between two and nine times. The rearrangement joins TRBV6-1 to TRBJ1-2, with a possible D match to TRBD1 (5 bases). This CDR3 is 11 amino acids long. Trimming shortened V by 8 bases and J by 8 bases, and 12 bases separated the two germline ends. Germline V gene lookup returns CDR1 MNHNS and CDR2 SASEGT. In DNA, the CDR3 is TGTGCCAGCGGGGCCTCTTTAGGCTACACCTTC. It encodes CASGASLGYTF.

This sequence joins TRBV7-8 and TRBJ2-7; 9 nucleotides align to TRBD1. Germline lookup yields CDR1 SGHVS and CDR2 FQNEAQ. V trimming: 4 bases; J trimming: 3 bases; junction bases outside the gene matches: 10. The CDR3 loop spans 16 amino acids. The CDR3 nucleotides read TGTGCCAGCAGCTATATACAGGGGGCAATCGACTACGAGCAGTACTTC. This encodes CASSYIQGAIDYEQYF.

This clonotype was seen a handful of times. The chain couples TRBV2 to TRBJ2-4, with 11 bases fitting TRBD2. This CDR3 comprises 16 residues. V trimming: 8 bases; J trimming: 2 bases; junction bases outside the gene matches: 8. CDR1 is SNHLY, CDR2 FYNNEI, per germline. The CDR3 spells CASDEASGGPKNIQYF. CDR3 coding DNA: TGTGCCAGCGATGAGGCTAGCGGGGGGCCCAAAAACATTCAGTACTTC. The variable domain in full, with the rest retrieved from reference TRBV2 and TRBJ2-4, is EPEVTQTPSHQVTQMGQEVILRCVPISNHLYFYWYRQILGQKVEFLVSFYNNEISEKSEIFDDQFSVERPDGSNFTLKIRSTKLEDSAMYFCASDEASGGPKNIQYFGAGTRLSVL.

This chain joins TRBV28 and TRBJ2-5, with D tentatively TRBD1 or TRBD2 (6 bases each). CDR1 MDHEN and CDR2 SYDVKM come from the germline V gene. Trimming took off 5 bases at V and 4 bases at J, with 26 bases between the two ends. The CDR3 totals 18 residues. The CDR3 DNA is TGTGCCAGCAGTCCCCCCCTCTGGAGGGGGGAAGGGCGAGAGACCCAGTACTTC. Encoded protein: CASSPPLWRGEGRETQYF.